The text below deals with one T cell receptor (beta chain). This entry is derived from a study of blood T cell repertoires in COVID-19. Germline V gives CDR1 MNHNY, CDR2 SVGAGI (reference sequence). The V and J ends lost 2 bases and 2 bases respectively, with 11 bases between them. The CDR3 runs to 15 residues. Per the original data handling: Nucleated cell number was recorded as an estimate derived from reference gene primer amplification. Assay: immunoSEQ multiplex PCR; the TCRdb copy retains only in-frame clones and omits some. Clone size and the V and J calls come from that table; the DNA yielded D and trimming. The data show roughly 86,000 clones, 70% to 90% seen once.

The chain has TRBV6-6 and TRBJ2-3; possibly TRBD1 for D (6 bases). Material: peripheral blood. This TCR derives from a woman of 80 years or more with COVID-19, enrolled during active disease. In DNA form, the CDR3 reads TGTGCCAGCAGTTACACAGGGATGACCACAGATACGCAGTATTTT. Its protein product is CASSYTGMTTDTQYF.